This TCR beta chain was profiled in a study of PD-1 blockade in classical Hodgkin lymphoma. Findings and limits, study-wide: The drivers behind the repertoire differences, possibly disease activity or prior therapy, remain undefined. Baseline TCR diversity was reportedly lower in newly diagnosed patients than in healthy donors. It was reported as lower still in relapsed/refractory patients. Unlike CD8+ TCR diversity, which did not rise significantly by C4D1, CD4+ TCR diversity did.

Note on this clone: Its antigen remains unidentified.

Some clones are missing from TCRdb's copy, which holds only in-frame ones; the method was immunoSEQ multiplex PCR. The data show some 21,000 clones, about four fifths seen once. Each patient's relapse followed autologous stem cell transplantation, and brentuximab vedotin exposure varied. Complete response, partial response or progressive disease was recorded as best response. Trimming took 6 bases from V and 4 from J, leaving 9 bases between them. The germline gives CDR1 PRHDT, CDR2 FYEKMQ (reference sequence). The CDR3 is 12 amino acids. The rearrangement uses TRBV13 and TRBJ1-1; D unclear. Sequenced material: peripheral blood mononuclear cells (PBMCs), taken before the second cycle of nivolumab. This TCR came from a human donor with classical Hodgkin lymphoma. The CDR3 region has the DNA TGTGCCAGCAGGTTGATGACCACTGAAGCTTTCTTT. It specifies CASRLMTTEAFF. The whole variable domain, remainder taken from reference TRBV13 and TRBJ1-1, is AAGVIQSPRHLIKEKRETATLKCYPIPRHDTVYWYQQGPGQDPQFLISFYEKMQSDKGSIPDRFSAQQFSDYHSELNMSSLELGDSALYFCASRLMTTEAFFGQGTRLTVV.